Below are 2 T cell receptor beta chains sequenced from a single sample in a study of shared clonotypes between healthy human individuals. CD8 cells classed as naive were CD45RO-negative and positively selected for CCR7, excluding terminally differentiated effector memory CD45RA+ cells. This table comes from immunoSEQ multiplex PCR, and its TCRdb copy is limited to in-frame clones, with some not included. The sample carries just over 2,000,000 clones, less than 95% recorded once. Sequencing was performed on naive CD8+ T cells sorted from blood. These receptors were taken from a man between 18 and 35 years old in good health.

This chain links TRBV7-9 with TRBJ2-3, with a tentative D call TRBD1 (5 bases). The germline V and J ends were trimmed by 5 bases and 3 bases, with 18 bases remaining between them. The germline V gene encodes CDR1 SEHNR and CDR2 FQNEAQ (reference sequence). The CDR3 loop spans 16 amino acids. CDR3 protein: CASSEFQGSVTDTQYF. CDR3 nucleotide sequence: TGTGCCAGCAGCGAGTTTCAGGGTTCGGTTACAGATACGCAGTATTTT.

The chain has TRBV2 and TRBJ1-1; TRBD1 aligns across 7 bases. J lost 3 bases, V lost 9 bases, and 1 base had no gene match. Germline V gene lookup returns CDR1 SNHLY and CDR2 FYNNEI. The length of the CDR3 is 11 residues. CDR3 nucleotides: TGTGCCAGTACAGGGGACACTGAAGCTTTCTTT. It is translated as CASTGDTEAFF.